One sample yielded the 5 T cell receptor beta chains listed below, sequenced in a study of response to subunit inactivated influenza vaccine. TCRdb processed the RT-PCR reads anew with MiXCR; each CDR3 protein has one entry. The table has around 570,000 distinct CDR3 sequences, around 8% seen once; the top ten hold about an eighth. The sequencing here drew on PBMCs from blood, taken 23 to 25 months after vaccination. These receptors originate from a man aged 45 to 70 who received an inactivated influenza vaccine.

J is TRBJ2-1 and V is TRBV20-1; D is unresolved. CDR1 and CDR2 (germline): DFQATT, SNEGSKA (reference sequence). The CDR3 covers 11 residues. The V gene lost 5 bases and the J gene lost 4 bases, with 6 bases spanning the gap. CDR3 sequence: CSAEGYNEQFF. Written as DNA, the CDR3 is TGCAGTGCTGAAGGGTACAATGAGCAGTTCTTC.

The gene calls are TRBV6-1 and TRBJ2-3; 8 nucleotides align to TRBD2. With V trimmed by 6 bases and J by 2 bases, 4 bases remained unmatched. The germline V gene encodes CDR1 MNHNS and CDR2 SASEGT. The length of the CDR3 is 14 residues. The CDR3 region is CASRLAANTDTQYF. For the CDR3, the DNA is TGTGCCAGCAGACTAGCGGCAAACACAGATACGCAGTATTTT.

At least ten counts were recorded for this clonotype. The chain joins TRBV19 to TRBJ2-7; TRBD1 agrees at 8 bases. The CDR3 consists of 15 residues. V gave up 3 bases and J gave up 4 bases; unmatched junction bases: 8. Germline-derived CDR1 and CDR2 are LNHDA and SQIVND (reference sequence). Here the CDR3 DNA reads TGTGCCAGTAGTATGAAGGGGACAGGAGATTACGAGCAGTACTTC. Its translation is CASSMKGTGDYEQYF.

This clonotype was seen a few times. The V gene is TRBV29-1, the J gene TRBJ2-3; 7 bases are shared with TRBD2. Germline V CDR1 and CDR2: SQVTM, ANQGSEA. This CDR3 has 13 residues. Trimming at V came to 0 bases and at J to 6 bases, leaving 3 bases not matched to a gene. The CDR3 sequence is CSVEDLGGDTQYF. The CDR3 DNA is TGCAGCGTTGAAGACCTCGGGGGGGATACGCAGTATTTT.

CDR3: CASSMGTFGGELFF. The CDR3 DNA is TGTGCCAGTAGTATGGGTACCTTTGGTGGGGAGCTGTTTTTT. The V and J genes are TRBV19 and TRBJ2-2, with D uncertain. The length of the CDR3 is 14 residues. V dropped 3 bases and J dropped 8 bases, with 13 bases sitting between them. CDR1 and CDR2 (germline): LNHDA, SQIVND (reference sequence).